The 19 T cell receptor beta chains in this list originate from one sample, sequenced in a study of monozygotic twins with inflammatory bowel disease. TCRdb reanalyzed the 5' RACE reads, giving one entry per CDR3 protein sequence and no DNA. The sample table includes about 330,000 distinct CDR3 sequences. The sequencing sample was made of blood. These receptors were taken from a human donor with ulcerative colitis or Crohn's disease, or a healthy co-twin of an affected twin (not recorded which).

This chain joins TRBV20-1 and TRBJ1-1; TCRdb selects TRBD1, and the lack of DNA leaves this call unchecked. The CDR3 is 14 residues long. Germline CDR1 DFQATT, CDR2 SNEGSKA (reference sequence). This CDR3 reads CSARATGANTEAFF.

V is TRBV3-1 and J is TRBJ2-2; TCRdb picks TRBD2, but there is no DNA to check that call. This CDR3 has 19 residues. Germline V gene data show CDR1 as LGHDT and CDR2 as YNNKEL (reference sequence). The CDR3 loop is CASSQNFGLAGGPTGELFF.

V is TRBV5-1 and J is TRBJ2-3; there is no DNA to check the TCRdb D call of TRBD1. The CDR3 runs 16 residues. Germline V gene data show CDR1 as SGHRS and CDR2 as YFSETQ. CDR3 in amino acids: CASSLVEGGNTDTQYF.

The V and J genes are TRBV2 and TRBJ2-7. From germline, CDR1 is SNHLY and CDR2 FYNNEI. The CDR3 is 13 residues long. The chain's CDR3 is CASEGRNSYEQYF.

The rearrangement uses TRBV20-1 and TRBJ2-3; the TCRdb D gene call, TRBD1, has no DNA to confirm it. This CDR3 has 17 residues. Germline V gene data show CDR1 as DFQATT and CDR2 as SNEGSKA (reference sequence). The CDR3 reads CSARGGDVVTSTDTQYF.

The gene calls are TRBV28 and TRBJ2-3; TCRdb selects TRBD2, and the lack of DNA leaves this call unchecked. CDR1 MDHEN and CDR2 SYDVKM come from the germline V gene. This CDR3 spans 13 amino acids. This CDR3 reads CASEAGVGDTQYF. The full variable domain, with the rest looked up from reference TRBV28 and TRBJ2-3, is DVKVTQSSRYLVKRTGEKVFLECVQDMDHENMFWYRQDPGLGLRLIYFSYDVKMKEKGDIPEGYSVSREKKERFSLILESASTNQTSMYLCASEAGVGDTQYFGPGTRLTVL.

This rearrangement joins TRBV4-1 to TRBJ2-2; checking the TCRdb D call of TRBD1 is not possible without DNA. The CDR3 covers 14 residues. CDR1 MGHRA and CDR2 YSYEKL come from the germline V gene. This chain's CDR3 is CASSPELYTGELFF.

The V gene is TRBV20-1, the J gene TRBJ2-7; checking the TCRdb D call of TRBD2 is not possible without DNA. This CDR3 region has 16 residues. Germline V lookup: CDR1 DFQATT, CDR2 SNEGSKA (reference sequence). This CDR3 reads CSARDSAGSGWYEQYF.

The rearrangement joins TRBV15 to TRBJ1-2. Germline CDR1 reads LNHNV; CDR2 reads YYDKDF (reference sequence). The CDR3 runs 11 residues. CDR3 loop: CATSRNGGYTF.

The genes are TRBV29-1 and TRBJ2-5; without DNA, the TCRdb call of TRBD2 cannot be checked. CDR3 length equals 15 residues. The germline gives CDR1 SQVTM, CDR2 ANQGSEA. CDR3 loop: CSVEGLAEGQETQYF. Complete variable domain (other parts from reference TRBV29-1 and TRBJ2-5): SAVISQKPSRDICQRGTSLTIQCQVDSQVTMMFWYRQQPGQSLTLIATANQGSEATYESGFVIDKFPISRPNLTFSTLTVSNMSPEDSSIYLCSVEGLAEGQETQYFGPGTRLLVL.

This chain uses TRBV5-5 with TRBJ1-1; no DNA is available, so the TRBD1 call from TCRdb remains unchecked. This CDR3 is built from 16 residues. Germline CDR1 SGHKS, CDR2 YYEKEE (reference sequence). The CDR3 loop reads CASSARPGQMNTEAFF.

This chain links TRBV7-8 with TRBJ2-7; the D gene TCRdb calls, TRBD1, cannot be checked with no DNA. Per germline, CDR1 SGHVS and CDR2 FQNEAQ. The CDR3 contains 15 residues. Here the CDR3 reads CASSLAPGLYYEQYF. Together with reference TRBV7-8 and TRBJ2-7, the CDR3 gives the full variable domain: GAGVSQSPRYKVAKRGQDVALRCDPISGHVSLFWYQQALGQGPEFLTYFQNEAQLDKSGLPSDRFFAERPEGSVSTLKIQRTQQEDSAVYLCASSLAPGLYYEQYFGPGTRLTVT.

CDR3 amino acids: CASSRNNYGYTF. The chain couples TRBV12-3 or TRBV12-4 to TRBJ1-2. The CDR3 loop spans 12 amino acids.

This chain joins TRBV5-5 and TRBJ1-2; TCRdb returns TRBD1, unconfirmable since there is no DNA. The CDR3 length is 15 residues. Germline CDR1 and CDR2: SGHKS and YYEKEE (reference sequence). CDR3 in amino acids: CASNRVSPTNYGYTF.

The rearrangement uses TRBV4-1 and TRBJ2-5. CDR1 MGHRA and CDR2 YSYEKL come from the germline V gene. The CDR3 totals 13 residues. CDR3 loop: CASSQVAEETQYF.

The chain couples TRBV12-3 or TRBV12-4 to TRBJ1-1; TCRdb proposes TRBD1, but this gene call is untestable without DNA. The CDR3 length is 15 residues. CDR3 loop: CASSARDIGETEAFF.

The genes are TRBV20-1 and TRBJ1-1; there is no DNA to check the TCRdb D call of TRBD1. The CDR3 has 14 residues. Germline V gene sequence: CDR1 DFQATT, CDR2 SNEGSKA (reference sequence). This CDR3 reads CSARVVGGNTEAFF.

The CDR3 loop is CSVEDPGTDTQYF. The V and J genes are TRBV29-1 and TRBJ2-3; the D call from TCRdb, TRBD1, cannot be confirmed without DNA. CDR1 SQVTM and CDR2 ANQGSEA come from the germline V gene. The CDR3 spans 13 residues.

The V call is TRBV7-9, the J call TRBJ2-5; TCRdb's D call, TRBD2, is unchecked because there is no DNA. The CDR3 extends over 14 amino acids. The germline CDR1 and CDR2 sequences are SEHNR and FQNEAQ (reference sequence). The CDR3 loop reads CASSPDGREETQYF.